This T cell receptor (beta chain) was found in a study of OX40 agonist ivuxolimab in advanced cancers. Study background: Dose-escalation patients were diagnosed with hepatocellular carcinoma, melanoma, renal cell cancer or head and neck cancer. Partial responses occurred in Three dose-escalation patients, one with hepatocellular carcinoma and two with cutaneous melanoma.

The table came from immunoSEQ multiplex PCR; TCRdb's copy has only in-frame clones and leaves some out. The sample lists some 100,000 clones; about 90% were seen once. V dropped 4 bases and J dropped 6 bases, with 16 bases sitting between them. The CDR3 runs to 14 residues. The germline V gene encodes CDR1 LGHNA and CDR2 YSLEER. The sample was CD4+ or CD8+ T cells sorted from blood, taken in a trial of the OX40 agonist ivuxolimab. This clonotype was obtained from an adult with an advanced solid tumor such as melanoma, head and neck, liver or kidney cancer. V is TRBV4-3 and J is TRBJ2-7, with D possibly being TRBD1 or TRBD2 (5 bases each). The CDR3 DNA is TGCGCCAGCAGCCTAAGAGAGGGGAACGGCGAGCAGTACTTC. This translates into CASSLREGNGEQYF.